This entry lists 28 T cell receptor beta chains sequenced from one sample in a study of persistence of HIV-infected CD4 T cells. The stimulus was an HIV-1 Gag 15-mer peptide pool, roughly 1 ug/peptide/mL. Memory cells lacking CD40L and CD69 with high CD45RO were sorted. Sequencing used immunoSEQ version 4 in survey mode. The method was immunoSEQ multiplex PCR; TCRdb's version includes in-frame clones alone and lacks a portion of them. The data contain 30,000 to 45,000 clones, approximately 85% of them singletons. For these TCRs, the target antigens are not known. The sample in question was cultured CD4+ T cells from PBMCs, obtained from a patient who received antiretroviral therapy. These receptors all stem from an adult with HIV. The donor label of this sample is uncertain.

The chain is built from TRBV19 and TRBJ1-1; D remains unclear. Trimming pared 3 bases from V and 7 bases from J, leaving 12 bases between. The V gene's germline CDR1 is LNHDA and CDR2 SQIVND (reference sequence). CDR3 length equals 13 residues. The CDR3: CASSIAMSGEAFF. CDR3 DNA sequence: TGTGCCAGTAGTATCGCAATGAGTGGTGAAGCTTTCTTT.

V is TRBV18 and J is TRBJ1-1, with D maybe TRBD1 (6 bases). Germline CDR1 is KGHSH and CDR2 is LQKENI. V lost 4 bases, J lost 4 bases, and 13 bases lay in between. This CDR3 contains 14 residues. CDR3 sequence reads: CASSLQGTGTEAFF. As DNA, the CDR3 is TGTGCCAGCTCACTTCAGGGGACCGGCACTGAAGCTTTCTTT.

This rearrangement joins TRBV2 to TRBJ2-1; 11 nucleotides line up with TRBD2. Germline V gives CDR1 SNHLY, CDR2 FYNNEI. This CDR3 region has 16 residues. With 9 bases clipped from V and 10 bases from J, the junction kept 17 bases outside the gene matches. CDR3 loop: CARTEIGTSGLEEQFF. CDR3 nucleotide sequence: TGTGCCAGGACTGAGATTGGGACTAGCGGTTTAGAGGAGCAGTTCTTC.

The rearrangement links TRBV30 to TRBJ2-3; the D gene could be TRBD1 or TRBD2 (5 bases each). Trimming shortened V by 5 bases and J by 2 bases, and 17 bases separated the two germline ends. The CDR3 has 15 amino acids. CDR1 is GTSNPN, CDR2 SVGIG, per germline (reference sequence). The chain's CDR3 is CAWAMGVQDTDTQYF. In nucleotides, the CDR3 is TGTGCCTGGGCGATGGGGGTGCAAGACACAGATACGCAGTATTTT.

This chain joins TRBV19 and TRBJ1-2; a possible D gene is TRBD1 (6 bases). Trimming cost V 7 bases and J 3 bases, with 21 bases left between them. The CDR3 is 16 amino acids. Germline values: CDR1 LNHDA, CDR2 SQIVND (reference sequence). CDR3 sequence (DNA): TGTGCCAGTACCGGGACGGGGGCAGTCTTATACTATGGCTACACCTTC. Residues: CASTGTGAVLYYGYTF.

This sequence joins TRBV27 and TRBJ1-5, with D tentatively TRBD1 (6 bases). Germline loops: CDR1 MNHEY, CDR2 SMNVEV (reference sequence). The CDR3 length is 15 residues. V was clipped by 6 bases and J by 2 bases, with 14 bases between them. CDR3 in DNA: TGTGCCAGCAGAGGGTGGGGGGCAGGCAATCAGCCCCAGCATTTT. It encodes CASRGWGAGNQPQHF.

This clone has just one count. V usage is TRBV5-1 and J usage is TRBJ2-3, with D perhaps assigned TRBD1 or TRBD2 (5 bases each). V was pared by 0 bases and J by 0 bases, with 11 bases between. This CDR3 is 16 amino acids long. Germline-derived CDR1 and CDR2 are SGHRS and YFSETQ. The CDR3 DNA is TGCGCCAGCAGCTTGGATGGGACGCCTAGCACAGATACGCAGTATTTT. Protein product: CASSLDGTPSTDTQYF.

J is TRBJ1-1 and V is TRBV9; TRBD1 might be the D (5 bases). Germline loops: CDR1 SGDLS, CDR2 YYNGEE. V was cut by 0 bases and J by 5 bases, with 14 bases left in between. The CDR3 covers 15 residues. CDR3 loop: CASSVGEARGTEAFF. The CDR3 region has the DNA TGTGCCAGCAGCGTAGGAGAGGCCCGGGGGACTGAAGCTTTCTTT.

V and J are TRBV24-1 and TRBJ2-5, with unresolved D. Germline V lookup: CDR1 KGHDR, CDR2 SFDVKD. V was clipped by 4 bases and J by 3 bases, with 11 bases between them. This CDR3 is built from 14 residues. The CDR3, as DNA: TGTGCCACCAGTGACCTTGACAACAAAGAGACCCAGTACTTC. Translation gives CATSDLDNKETQYF.

CDR3 sequence (DNA): TGTGCCAGCACTCCGACCCCTAACTATGGCTACACCTTC. Translation: CASTPTPNYGYTF. This chain uses TRBV6-5 with TRBJ1-2; D remains ambiguous. The CDR3 runs 13 residues. CDR1 MNHEY and CDR2 SVGAGI come from the germline V gene. Trimming took off 7 bases at V and 0 bases at J, with 9 bases between the two ends.

J is TRBJ2-3 and V is TRBV28; D is possibly TRBD1 (5 bases). The CDR3 covers 16 residues. Trimming removed 3 bases from V and 4 bases from J, with 17 bases in between. Germline V lookup: CDR1 MDHEN, CDR2 SYDVKM. The DNA of the CDR3 is TGTGCCAGCAGTTTCCCAGGGTCCGGTCAACCAGATACGCAGTATTTT. Its translation is CASSFPGSGQPDTQYF.

Concerning this clone itself: Other DNA sequences in this sample translate to the same CDR3. V usage is TRBV5-1 and J usage is TRBJ1-6, with unresolved D. In germline, CDR1 is SGHRS, CDR2 YFSETQ. The CDR3 runs 16 residues. V lost 0 bases and J lost 0, with 7 bases in between. For the CDR3, the DNA is TGCGCCAGCAGCTTGGAAAGGAGCTCCTATAATTCACCCCTCCACTTT. This gives the protein CASSLERSSYNSPLHF.

The chain carries TRBV7-9 and TRBJ1-2, with D maybe TRBD1 (6 bases). In germline, CDR1 is SEHNR, CDR2 FQNEAQ (reference sequence). V was trimmed by 4 bases and J by 3 bases, leaving 24 bases between them. The CDR3 contains 18 residues. Here the CDR3 DNA reads TGTGCCAGCAGCTACAAAGGGATGGGGGGCGACAGCTACTATGGCTACACCTTC. Translation gives CASSYKGMGGDSYYGYTF.

The sample holds one count of this clone. The J gene is TRBJ1-2, the V gene TRBV6-5, with D possibly matching TRBD1 (5 bases). Germline-derived CDR1 and CDR2 are MNHEY and SVGAGI. The CDR3 extends over 14 amino acids. Trimming shortened V by 2 bases and J by 3 bases, and 10 bases separated the two germline ends. CDR3 coding DNA: TGTGCCAGCAGTTACGGGACGGCAGACTATGGCTACACCTTC. This sequence encodes CASSYGTADYGYTF.

The chain uses TRBV6-5 and TRBJ2-7; the match to TRBD1 covers 9 bases. Trimming at V came to 4 bases and at J to 1 base, leaving 8 bases not matched to a gene. This CDR3 is 16 amino acids long. Germline V gene lookup returns CDR1 MNHEY and CDR2 SVGAGI. The DNA of the CDR3 is TGTGCCAGCAGTTTTTACAGGGGGCTGAGGTCCTACGAGCAGTACTTC. Translating gives CASSFYRGLRSYEQYF.

The gene calls are TRBV19 and TRBJ2-2; 8 bases align to TRBD2. V lost 3 bases and J lost 4; bases outside the gene matches: 1. The CDR3 is made up of 14 amino acids. Germline values: CDR1 LNHDA, CDR2 SQIVND (reference sequence). CDR3 region: CASSIGGVTGELFF. CDR3 coding DNA: TGTGCCAGTAGTATCGGGGGGGTCACCGGGGAGCTGTTTTTT.

The chain combines TRBV7-3 with TRBJ2-1; 11 bases agree with TRBD2. Germline V gene data show CDR1 as SGHTA and CDR2 as FQGTGA. After removal of 1 base from V and 9 bases from J, the junction contained 11 bases not matched to a gene. CDR3 length: 17 residues. The CDR3 reads CASSLRPSGRLVGEQFF. The CDR3 DNA reads as TGTGCCAGCAGCTTAAGGCCTAGCGGGAGGTTAGTTGGTGAGCAGTTCTTC.

The rearrangement joins TRBV18 to TRBJ2-2; 8 bases fit TRBD1. This CDR3 contains 16 residues. V shed 3 bases, J shed 0 bases, and the junction held 3 bases outside the gene matches. The germline V gene encodes CDR1 KGHSH and CDR2 LQKENI. The DNA of the CDR3 is TGTGCCAGCTCACCCTTGACAGGGGCGAACACCGGGGAGCTGTTTTTT. It specifies CASSPLTGANTGELFF.

The chain joins TRBV2 to TRBJ1-1; D gene unclear. Trimming removed 3 bases at V and 6 bases at J, with 17 bases between. Per the germline V gene, CDR1 is SNHLY and CDR2 is FYNNEI. This CDR3 comprises 15 residues. The CDR3 region has the DNA TGTGCCAGCAGTGAGGGAGGTTCTGGTTATTCTGAAGCTTTCTTT. Its translation: CASSEGGSGYSEAFF.

The chain carries TRBV9 and TRBJ2-3; D could derive from TRBD1 or TRBD2 (5 bases each). Trimming cost V 0 bases and J 2 bases, with 10 bases left between them. This CDR3 has 15 amino acids. CDR1 and CDR2 from the germline V gene are SGDLS and YYNGEE. Here the CDR3 DNA reads TGTGCCAGCAGCGTAGGGGTCGGGGCCACAGATACGCAGTATTTT. As protein: CASSVGVGATDTQYF.

CDR3 nucleotide sequence: TGTGCCAGCAGCTCTGGACTAGCGGGAAACGGAGATACGCAGTATTTT. It encodes CASSSGLAGNGDTQYF. The chain employs TRBV7-8 and TRBJ2-3; 12 positions agree with TRBD2. V lost 4 bases to trimming and J lost 5 bases; unmatched junction nucleotides: 7. Germline CDR1 reads SGHVS; CDR2 reads FQNEAQ. The CDR3 length is 16 residues.

The DNA for the CDR3 is TGTGCCAGCAGCCCACCCGGGACTAGTTGGGCCGAGCAGTACTTC. Its translation: CASSPPGTSWAEQYF. J is TRBJ2-7 and V is TRBV3-1 (or the pseudogene TRBV3-2); 8 nucleotides line up with TRBD2. V lost 4 bases to trimming and J lost 6 bases; unmatched junction nucleotides: 11. The germline CDR1 and CDR2 sequences are LGHDT and YNNKEL (reference sequence). This CDR3 comprises 15 residues.

V gene TRBV6-5 combines with J gene TRBJ1-5; D uncertain. The germline V gene has CDR1 MNHEY and CDR2 SVGAGI. V lost 2 bases, J lost 7 bases, and 9 bases lay in between. This CDR3 has 13 residues. The CDR3 DNA reads TGTGCCAGCAGTTACACGGGTAAACAGCCCCAGCATTTT. Its translation: CASSYTGKQPQHF.

The V gene is TRBV11-1, the J gene TRBJ1-1; D is uncertain. This CDR3 is built from 14 residues. V was shortened by 0 bases and J by 1 base, with 6 bases between the two germline ends. CDR1 is SGHAT, CDR2 FQDESV, per germline (reference sequence). For the CDR3, the DNA is TGTGCCAGCAGCTTAGCAGGCGGGAACACTGAAGCTTTCTTT. Translating gives CASSLAGGNTEAFF.

This sequence joins TRBV14 and TRBJ1-3, with 9 bases identical to TRBD1. The J segment lost 3 bases and the V segment lost 5 bases, leaving 8 bases of the junction unmatched. Germline V CDR1 and CDR2: SGHDN, FVKESK. This CDR3 has 16 residues. The CDR3 sequence is CASSVHRGLIGNTIYF. The CDR3 bases are TGTGCCAGCAGCGTACACAGGGGGCTAATTGGAAACACCATATATTTT.

V usage is TRBV7-2 and J usage is TRBJ1-6; D not certain. The V end was cut by 5 bases, the J end by 0 bases, with 11 bases between. The CDR3 covers 16 residues. Germline loops: CDR1 SGHTA, CDR2 FQGNSA. CDR3 bases: TGTGCCAGCAGCCAGGAGATCTTCTCCTATAATTCACCCCTCCACTTT. Translating gives CASSQEIFSYNSPLHF.

This clone has only a few counts. Other DNA sequences from this sample encode an identical CDR3 as well. The rearrangement uses TRBV7-3 and TRBJ1-3; TRBD1 might be the D (5 bases). V lost 0 bases and J lost 0, with 9 bases in between. CDR3 length: 16 residues. CDR1 and CDR2 (germline): SGHTA, FQGTGA. This chain's CDR3 is CASSLTGGNSGNTIYF. CDR3 sequence (DNA): TGTGCCAGCAGCTTAACCGGGGGGAACTCTGGAAACACCATATATTTT.

This clone was picked up one time. V is TRBV5-1 and J is TRBJ2-5; 8 nucleotides match TRBD1. With 4 bases clipped from V and 1 base from J, the junction kept 9 bases outside the gene matches. The germline gives CDR1 SGHRS, CDR2 YFSETQ. CDR3 length equals 16 residues. The CDR3 region has the DNA TGCGCCAGCAGCCCTCACAGGGGGACCTCCCAAGAGACCCAGTACTTC. Its translation is CASSPHRGTSQETQYF.